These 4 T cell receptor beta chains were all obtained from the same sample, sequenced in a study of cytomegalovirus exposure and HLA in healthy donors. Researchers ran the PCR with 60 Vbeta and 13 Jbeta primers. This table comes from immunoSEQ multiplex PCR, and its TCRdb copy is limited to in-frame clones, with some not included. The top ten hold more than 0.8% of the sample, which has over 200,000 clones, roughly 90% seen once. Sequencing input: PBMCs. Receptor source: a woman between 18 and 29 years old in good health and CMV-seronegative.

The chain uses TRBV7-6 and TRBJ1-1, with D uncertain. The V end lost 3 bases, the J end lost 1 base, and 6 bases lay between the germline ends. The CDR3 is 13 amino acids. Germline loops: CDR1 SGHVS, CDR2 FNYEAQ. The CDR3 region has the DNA TGTGCCAGCAGCTTTACACAGAACACTGAAGCTTTCTTT. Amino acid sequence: CASSFTQNTEAFF.

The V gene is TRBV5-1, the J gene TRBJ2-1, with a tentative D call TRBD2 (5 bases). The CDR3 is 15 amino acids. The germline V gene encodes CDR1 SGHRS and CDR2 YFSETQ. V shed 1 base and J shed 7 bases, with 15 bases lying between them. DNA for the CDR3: TGCGCCAGCAGCTTGTCTTCGGGAAGAGGGAATGAGCAGTTCTTC. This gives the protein CASSLSSGRGNEQFF.

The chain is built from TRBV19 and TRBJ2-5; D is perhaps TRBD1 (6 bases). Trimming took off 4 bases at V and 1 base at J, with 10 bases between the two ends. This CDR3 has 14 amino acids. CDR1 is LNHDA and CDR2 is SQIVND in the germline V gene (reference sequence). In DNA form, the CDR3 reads TGTGCCAGTAGTAGAAGACAGGCCCAAGAGACCCAGTACTTC. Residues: CASSRRQAQETQYF. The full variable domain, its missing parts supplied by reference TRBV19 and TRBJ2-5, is DGGITQSPKYLFRKEGQNVTLSCEQNLNHDAMYWYRQDPGQGLRLIYYSQIVNDFQKGDIAEGYSVSREKKESFPLTVTSAQKNPTAFYLCASSRRQAQETQYFGPGTRLLVL.

The CDR3 loop reads CASSQEQLTGELFF. Written as DNA, the CDR3 is TGTGCCAGCAGCCAAGAACAGCTCACCGGGGAGCTGTTTTTT. This chain joins TRBV4-2 and TRBJ2-2; D gene uncertain. From germline, CDR1 is LGHNA and CDR2 YNFKEQ. This CDR3 is 14 amino acids long. Trimming stripped 0 bases from V and 4 bases from J, with 6 bases between.